This T cell receptor (beta chain) was sequenced for a study of vaccination and CD4 T cells after COVID-19. For the study at large: Every culture used as a control got a CEFX pool, an HIV-1 Nef pool, or no peptide. Study outcomes and limitations: Spike mono-reactivity applied to 304 of 307 vaccine-specific clones detected in convalescent patients.

Sequencing of DNA taken from cultured CD4+ T cells relied on the Oncomine TCR Beta short-read assay. Genomic DNA was isolated from cultured CD4+ T cells. Using its own MiXCR run on the PCR reads, TCRdb lists one record per CDR3 protein. Of some 23,000 distinct CDR3 sequences listed, 43% are singletons. Sample time point: late sampling 161 to 241 days after vaccination in three convalescent patients. Treatment defined: roughly ten-day PBMC culture with coronavirus spike peptide pools or control peptides (ViraFEST assay). Culture of a few million PBMCs per well took place with about 10 IU/ml IL-2 and roughly 9.5 ug/ml peptide pools. The CDR3 runs to 16 residues. Trimming removed 0 bases from V and 6 bases from J; junction bases left unmatched: 11. In germline, CDR1 is DFQATT, CDR2 SNEGSKA (reference sequence). On this clonotype itself: Its antigen is currently unknown.

This TCR was sampled from a human donor who had recovered from COVID-19. Sequences were derived from CD4+ T cells from blood, cultured in vitro, sampled about 7 months after SARS-CoV-2 vaccination. The V call is TRBV20-1, the J call TRBJ2-3, with TRBD2 identical over 8 bases. The CDR3: CSARDMEREFSDTQYF. In DNA form, the CDR3 reads TGCAGTGCTAGAGATATGGAGCGGGAGTTCTCGGATACGCAGTATTTT.